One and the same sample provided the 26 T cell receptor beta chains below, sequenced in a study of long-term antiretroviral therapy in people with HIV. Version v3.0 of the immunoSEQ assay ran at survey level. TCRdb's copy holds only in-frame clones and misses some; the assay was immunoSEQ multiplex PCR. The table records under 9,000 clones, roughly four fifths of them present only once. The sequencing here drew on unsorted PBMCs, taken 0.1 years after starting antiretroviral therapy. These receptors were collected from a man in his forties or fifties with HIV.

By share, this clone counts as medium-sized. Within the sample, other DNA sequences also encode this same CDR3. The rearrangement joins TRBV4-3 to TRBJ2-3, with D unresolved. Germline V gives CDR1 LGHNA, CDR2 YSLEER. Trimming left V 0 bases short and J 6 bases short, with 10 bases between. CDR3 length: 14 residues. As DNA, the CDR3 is TGCGCCAGCAGCCAAGATAGGAGTGGGGATACGCAGTATTTT. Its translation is CASSQDRSGDTQYF.

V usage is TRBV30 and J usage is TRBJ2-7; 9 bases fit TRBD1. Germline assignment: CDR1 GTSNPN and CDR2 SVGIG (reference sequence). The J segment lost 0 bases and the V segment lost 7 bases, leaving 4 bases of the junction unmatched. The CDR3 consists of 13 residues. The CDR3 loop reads CASGQGSSYEQYF. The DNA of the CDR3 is TGTGCCTCAGGACAGGGGTCCTCCTACGAGCAGTACTTC.

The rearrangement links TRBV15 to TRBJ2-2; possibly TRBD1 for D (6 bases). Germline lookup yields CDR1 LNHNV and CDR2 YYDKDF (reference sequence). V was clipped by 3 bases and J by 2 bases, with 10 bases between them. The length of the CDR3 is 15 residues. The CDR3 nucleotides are TGTGCCACCAGCAGGTCAGGGGATAACACCGGGGAGCTGTTTTTT. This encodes CATSRSGDNTGELFF.

The CDR3, as DNA: TGTGCCAGCAGTCTCTACGGACACTCCGAGCAGTACTTC. Translated, it gives CASSLYGHSEQYF. The V gene is TRBV27, the J gene TRBJ2-7, with D possibly being TRBD1 (5 bases). The germline gives CDR1 MNHEY, CDR2 SMNVEV (reference sequence). Trimming removed 5 bases at V and 6 bases at J, with 14 bases between. This CDR3 contains 13 residues.

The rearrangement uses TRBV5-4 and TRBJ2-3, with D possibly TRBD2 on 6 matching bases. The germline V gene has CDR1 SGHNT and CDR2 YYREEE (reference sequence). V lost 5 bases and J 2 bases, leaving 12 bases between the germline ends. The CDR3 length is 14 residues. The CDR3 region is CASSYPGVTDTQYF. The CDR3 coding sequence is TGTGCCAGCAGTTATCCGGGGGTCACAGATACGCAGTATTTT.

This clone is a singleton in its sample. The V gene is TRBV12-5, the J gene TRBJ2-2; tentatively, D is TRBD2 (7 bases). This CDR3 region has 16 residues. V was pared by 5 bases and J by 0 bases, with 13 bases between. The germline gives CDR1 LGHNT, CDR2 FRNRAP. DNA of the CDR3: TGTGCTAGTGGTGGGGGGGCGGGTTCGAACACCGGGGAGCTGTTTTTT. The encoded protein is CASGGGAGSNTGELFF.

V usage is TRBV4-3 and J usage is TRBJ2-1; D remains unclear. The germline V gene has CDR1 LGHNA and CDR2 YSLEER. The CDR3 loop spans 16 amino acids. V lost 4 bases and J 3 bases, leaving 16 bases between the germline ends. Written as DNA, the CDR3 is TGCGCCAGCAGCCGGGCTTACAAGACCATCTACAATGAGCAGTTCTTC. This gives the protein CASSRAYKTIYNEQFF.

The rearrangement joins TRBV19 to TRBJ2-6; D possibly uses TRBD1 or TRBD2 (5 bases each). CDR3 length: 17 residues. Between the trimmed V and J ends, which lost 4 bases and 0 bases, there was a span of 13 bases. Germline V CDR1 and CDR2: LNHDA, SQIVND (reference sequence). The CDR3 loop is CASSRDGWSSGANVLTF. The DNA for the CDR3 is TGTGCCAGTAGTAGGGACGGGTGGAGCTCTGGGGCCAACGTCCTGACTTTC.

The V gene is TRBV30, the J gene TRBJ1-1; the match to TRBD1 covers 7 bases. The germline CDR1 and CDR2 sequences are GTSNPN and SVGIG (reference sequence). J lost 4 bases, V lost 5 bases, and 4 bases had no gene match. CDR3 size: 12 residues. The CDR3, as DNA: TGTGCCTGGGAGACAGGGTTCACTGAAGCTTTCTTT. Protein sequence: CAWETGFTEAFF.

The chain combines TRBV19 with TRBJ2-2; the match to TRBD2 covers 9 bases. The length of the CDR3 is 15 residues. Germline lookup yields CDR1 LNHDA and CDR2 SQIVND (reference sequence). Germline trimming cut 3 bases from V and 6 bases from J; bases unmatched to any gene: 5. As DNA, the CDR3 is TGTGCCAGTAGTATTAGGACTAGCGTCTCCGGGGAGCTGTTTTTT. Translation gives CASSIRTSVSGELFF.

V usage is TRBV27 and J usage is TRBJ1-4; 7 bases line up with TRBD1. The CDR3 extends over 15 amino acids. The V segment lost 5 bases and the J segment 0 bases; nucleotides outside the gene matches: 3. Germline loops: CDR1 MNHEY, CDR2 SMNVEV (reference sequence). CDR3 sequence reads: CASSPGTATNEKLFF. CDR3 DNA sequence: TGTGCCAGCAGTCCCGGGACAGCAACTAATGAAAAACTGTTTTTT.

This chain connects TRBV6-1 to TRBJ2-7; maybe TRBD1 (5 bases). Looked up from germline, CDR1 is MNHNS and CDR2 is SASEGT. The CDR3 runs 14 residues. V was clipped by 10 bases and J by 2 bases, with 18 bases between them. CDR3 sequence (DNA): TGTGCCACCAGACAGACCTTACCCCCCTACGAGCAGTACTTC. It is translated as CATRQTLPPYEQYF.

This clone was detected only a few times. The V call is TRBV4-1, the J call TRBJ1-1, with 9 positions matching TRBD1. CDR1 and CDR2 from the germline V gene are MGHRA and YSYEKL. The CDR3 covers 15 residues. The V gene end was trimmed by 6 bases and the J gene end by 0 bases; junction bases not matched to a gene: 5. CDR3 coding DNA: TGCGCCAGCAGTTTGGACAGGGGTATGAACACTGAAGCTTTCTTT. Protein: CASSLDRGMNTEAFF.

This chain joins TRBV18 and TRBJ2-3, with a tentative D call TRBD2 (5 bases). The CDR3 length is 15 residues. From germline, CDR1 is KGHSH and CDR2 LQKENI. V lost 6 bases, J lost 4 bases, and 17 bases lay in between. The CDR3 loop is CASSLGVTEADTQYF. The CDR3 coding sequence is TGTGCCAGCTCGCTCGGGGTTACTGAGGCAGATACGCAGTATTTT.

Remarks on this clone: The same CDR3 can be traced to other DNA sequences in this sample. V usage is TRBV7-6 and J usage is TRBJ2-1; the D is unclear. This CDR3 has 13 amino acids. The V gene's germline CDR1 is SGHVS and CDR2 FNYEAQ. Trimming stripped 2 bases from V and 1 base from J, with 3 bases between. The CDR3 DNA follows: TGTGCCAGCAGCTTAAGGTCCTACAATGAGCAGTTCTTC. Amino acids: CASSLRSYNEQFF.

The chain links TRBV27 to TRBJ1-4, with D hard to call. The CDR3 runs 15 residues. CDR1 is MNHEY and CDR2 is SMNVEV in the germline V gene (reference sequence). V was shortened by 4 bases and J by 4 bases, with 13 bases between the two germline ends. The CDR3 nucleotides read TGTGCCAGCAGTTCCCTCGAGGGTGGTAATGAAAAACTGTTTTTT. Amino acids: CASSSLEGGNEKLFF.

The CDR3: CAISGETGGSYNEQFF. The CDR3 nucleotides read TGTGCCATCAGTGGGGAAACGGGCGGCTCCTACAATGAGCAGTTCTTC. V is TRBV10-3 and J is TRBJ2-1; D unresolved. Germline V gives CDR1 ENHRY, CDR2 SYGVKD. The CDR3 consists of 16 residues. The V gene lost 4 bases and the J gene lost 0 bases, with 13 bases spanning the gap.

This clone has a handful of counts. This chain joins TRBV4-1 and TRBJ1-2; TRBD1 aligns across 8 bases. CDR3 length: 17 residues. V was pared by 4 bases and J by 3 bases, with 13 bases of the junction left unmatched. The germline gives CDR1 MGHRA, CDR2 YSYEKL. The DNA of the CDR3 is TGCGCCAGCAGCCTCCAGCAGGGGGCTACGGAACACTATGGCTACACCTTC. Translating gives CASSLQQGATEHYGYTF.

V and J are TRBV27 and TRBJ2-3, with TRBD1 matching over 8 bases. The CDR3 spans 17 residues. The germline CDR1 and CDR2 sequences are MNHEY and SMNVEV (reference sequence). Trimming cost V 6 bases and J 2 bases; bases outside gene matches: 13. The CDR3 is CASSPIPTGALTDTQYF. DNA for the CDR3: TGTGCCAGCAGCCCTATCCCGACAGGGGCCCTCACAGATACGCAGTATTTT.

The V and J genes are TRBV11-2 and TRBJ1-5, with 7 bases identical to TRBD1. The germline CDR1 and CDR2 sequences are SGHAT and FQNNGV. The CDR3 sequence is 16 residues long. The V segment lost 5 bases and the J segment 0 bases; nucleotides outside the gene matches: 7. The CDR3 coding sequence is TGTGCCAGCAGCCAGACAGGGCCTTATAGCAATCAGCCCCAGCATTTT. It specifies CASSQTGPYSNQPQHF.

CDR3 amino acids: CATSTSTLNTDTQYF. The CDR3 DNA reads TGTGCCACCAGCACGTCCACGCTTAACACAGATACGCAGTATTTT. The rearrangement links TRBV15 to TRBJ2-3; D gene uncertain. Germline V lookup: CDR1 LNHNV, CDR2 YYDKDF (reference sequence). Trimming took off 4 bases at V and 2 bases at J, with 13 bases between the two ends. The CDR3 covers 15 residues.

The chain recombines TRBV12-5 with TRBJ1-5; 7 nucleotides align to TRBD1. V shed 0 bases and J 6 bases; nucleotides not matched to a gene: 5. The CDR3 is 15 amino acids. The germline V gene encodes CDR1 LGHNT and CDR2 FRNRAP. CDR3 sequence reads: CASGLVPTGPQPQHF. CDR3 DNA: TGTGCTAGTGGTTTGGTACCGACAGGGCCTCAGCCCCAGCATTTT.

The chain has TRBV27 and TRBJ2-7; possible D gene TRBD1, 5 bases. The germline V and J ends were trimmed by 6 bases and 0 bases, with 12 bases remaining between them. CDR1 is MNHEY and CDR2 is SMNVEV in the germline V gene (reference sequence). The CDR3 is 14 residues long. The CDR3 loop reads CASRVDIYSYEQYF. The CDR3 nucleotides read TGTGCCAGCAGGGTGGACATTTACTCCTACGAGCAGTACTTC.

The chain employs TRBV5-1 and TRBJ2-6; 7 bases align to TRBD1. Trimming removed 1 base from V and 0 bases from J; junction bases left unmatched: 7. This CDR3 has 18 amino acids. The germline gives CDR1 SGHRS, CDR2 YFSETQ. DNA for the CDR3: TGCGCCAGCAGCTTGACAGGGGATATTGGCTCTGGGGCCAACGTCCTGACTTTC. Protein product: CASSLTGDIGSGANVLTF.

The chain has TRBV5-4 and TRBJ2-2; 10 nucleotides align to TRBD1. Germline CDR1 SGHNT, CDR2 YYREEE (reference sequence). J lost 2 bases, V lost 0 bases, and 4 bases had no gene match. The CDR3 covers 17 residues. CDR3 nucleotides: TGTGCCAGCAGCTTGGAGGACAGGGGGAGTAACACCGGGGAGCTGTTTTTT. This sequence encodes CASSLEDRGSNTGELFF.

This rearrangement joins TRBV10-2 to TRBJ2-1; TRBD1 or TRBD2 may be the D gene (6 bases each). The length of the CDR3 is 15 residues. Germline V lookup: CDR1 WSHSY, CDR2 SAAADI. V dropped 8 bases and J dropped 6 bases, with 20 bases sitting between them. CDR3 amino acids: CASCQATGARNEQFF. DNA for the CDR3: TGCGCCAGCTGCCAAGCTACGGGGGCCCGCAATGAGCAGTTCTTC.